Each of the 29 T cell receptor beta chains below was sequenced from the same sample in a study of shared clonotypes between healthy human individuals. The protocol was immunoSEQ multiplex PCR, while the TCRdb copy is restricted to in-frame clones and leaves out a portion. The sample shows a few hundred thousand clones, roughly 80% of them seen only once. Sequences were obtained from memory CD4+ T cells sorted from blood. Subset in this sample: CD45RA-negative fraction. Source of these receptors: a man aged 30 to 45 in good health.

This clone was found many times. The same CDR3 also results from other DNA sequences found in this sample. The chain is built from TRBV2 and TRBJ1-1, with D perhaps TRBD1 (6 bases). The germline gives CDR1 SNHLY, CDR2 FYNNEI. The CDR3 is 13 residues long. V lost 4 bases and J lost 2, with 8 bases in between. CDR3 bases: TGTGCCAGCAGTGGACAGGTCAACACTGAAGCTTTCTTT. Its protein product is CASSGQVNTEAFF.

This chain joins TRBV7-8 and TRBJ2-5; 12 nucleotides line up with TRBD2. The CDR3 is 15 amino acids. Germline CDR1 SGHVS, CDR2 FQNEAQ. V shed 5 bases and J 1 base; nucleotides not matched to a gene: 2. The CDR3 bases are TGTGCCAGCAGCAAGGGACTAGCGGGCCAAGAGACCCAGTACTTC. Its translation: CASSKGLAGQETQYF.

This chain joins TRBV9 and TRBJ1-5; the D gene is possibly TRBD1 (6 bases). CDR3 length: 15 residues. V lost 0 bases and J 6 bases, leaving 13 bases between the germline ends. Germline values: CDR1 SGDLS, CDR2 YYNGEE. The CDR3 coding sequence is TGTGCCAGCAGCGTAGGACCGGGGGCAGGTCAGCCCCAGCATTTT. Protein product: CASSVGPGAGQPQHF.

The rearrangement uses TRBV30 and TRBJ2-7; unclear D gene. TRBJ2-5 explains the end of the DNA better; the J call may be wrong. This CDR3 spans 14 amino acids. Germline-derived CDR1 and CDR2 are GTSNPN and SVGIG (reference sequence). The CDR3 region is CAWIPKGARETQYF. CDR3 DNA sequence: TGTGCCTGGATACCCAAGGGCGCCCGGGAGACCCAGTACTTC.

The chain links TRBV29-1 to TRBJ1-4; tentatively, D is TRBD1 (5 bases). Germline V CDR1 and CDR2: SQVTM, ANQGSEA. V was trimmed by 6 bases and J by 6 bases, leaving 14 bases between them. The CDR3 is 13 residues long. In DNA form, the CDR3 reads TGCAGCGTCGCGGGGCGCGTTGATGAAAAACTGTTTTTT. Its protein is CSVAGRVDEKLFF. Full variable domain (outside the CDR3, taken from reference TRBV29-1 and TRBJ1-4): SAVISQKPSRDICQRGTSLTIQCQVDSQVTMMFWYRQQPGQSLTLIATANQGSEATYESGFVIDKFPISRPNLTFSTLTVSNMSPEDSSIYLCSVAGRVDEKLFFGSGTQLSVL.

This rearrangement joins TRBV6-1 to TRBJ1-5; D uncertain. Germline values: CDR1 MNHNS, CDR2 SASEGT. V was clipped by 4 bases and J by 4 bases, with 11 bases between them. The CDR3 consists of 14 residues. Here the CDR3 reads CASSVLGGNQPQHF. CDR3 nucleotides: TGTGCCAGCAGTGTCCTGGGCGGGAATCAGCCCCAGCATTTT.

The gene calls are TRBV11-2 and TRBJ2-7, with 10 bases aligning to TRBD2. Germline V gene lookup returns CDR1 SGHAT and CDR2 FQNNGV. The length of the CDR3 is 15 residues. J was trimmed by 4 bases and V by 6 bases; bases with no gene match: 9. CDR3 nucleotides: TGTGCCAGCAGATCCCCTAGCGGGAGCAGGTACGAGCAGTACTTC. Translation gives CASRSPSGSRYEQYF.

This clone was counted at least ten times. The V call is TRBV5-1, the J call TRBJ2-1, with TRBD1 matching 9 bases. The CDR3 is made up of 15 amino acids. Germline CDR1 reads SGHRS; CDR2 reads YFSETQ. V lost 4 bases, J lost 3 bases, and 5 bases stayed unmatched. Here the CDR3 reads CASSAGQGYYNEQFF. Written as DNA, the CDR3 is TGCGCCAGCAGCGCCGGACAGGGGTACTACAATGAGCAGTTCTTC.

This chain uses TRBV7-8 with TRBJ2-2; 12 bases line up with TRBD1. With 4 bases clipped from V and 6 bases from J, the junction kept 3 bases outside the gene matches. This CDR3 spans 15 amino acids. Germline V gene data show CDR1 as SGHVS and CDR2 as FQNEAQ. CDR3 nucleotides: TGTGCCAGCAGCTCCGGGACAGGGGGCGCCGGGGAGCTGTTTTTT. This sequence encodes CASSSGTGGAGELFF.

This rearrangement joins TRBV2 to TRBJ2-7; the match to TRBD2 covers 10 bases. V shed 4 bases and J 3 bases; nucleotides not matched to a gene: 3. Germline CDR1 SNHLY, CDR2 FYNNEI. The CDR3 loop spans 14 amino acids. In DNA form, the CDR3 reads TGTGCCAGCAGTGTGCCTAGCGGGAGCTACGAGCAGTACTTC. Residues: CASSVPSGSYEQYF.

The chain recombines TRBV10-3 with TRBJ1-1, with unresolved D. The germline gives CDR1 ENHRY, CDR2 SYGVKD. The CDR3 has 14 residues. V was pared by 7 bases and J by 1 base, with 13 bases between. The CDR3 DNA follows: TGTGCCATCAACGAAGGACGAAGGAACACTGAAGCTTTCTTT. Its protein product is CAINEGRRNTEAFF.

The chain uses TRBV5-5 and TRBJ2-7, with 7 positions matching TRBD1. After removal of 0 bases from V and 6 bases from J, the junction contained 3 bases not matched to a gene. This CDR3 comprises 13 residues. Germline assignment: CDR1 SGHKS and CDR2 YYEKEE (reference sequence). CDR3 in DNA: TGTGCCAGCAGCTTGGTACAGGGGATCGAGCAGTACTTC. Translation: CASSLVQGIEQYF.

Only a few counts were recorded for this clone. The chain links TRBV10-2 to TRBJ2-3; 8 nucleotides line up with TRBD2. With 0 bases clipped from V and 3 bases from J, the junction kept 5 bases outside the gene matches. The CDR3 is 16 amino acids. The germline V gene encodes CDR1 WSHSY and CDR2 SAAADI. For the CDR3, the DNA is TGCGCCAGCAGTGAGTCGAGCGGGAGTTGGACAGATACGCAGTATTTT. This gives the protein CASSESSGSWTDTQYF.

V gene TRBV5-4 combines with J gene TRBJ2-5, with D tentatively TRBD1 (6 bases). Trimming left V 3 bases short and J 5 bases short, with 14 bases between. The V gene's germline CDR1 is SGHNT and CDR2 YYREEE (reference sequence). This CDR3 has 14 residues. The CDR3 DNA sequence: TGTGCCAGCAGCTCGACAGGAATCTCCGAGACCCAGTACTTC. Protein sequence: CASSSTGISETQYF.

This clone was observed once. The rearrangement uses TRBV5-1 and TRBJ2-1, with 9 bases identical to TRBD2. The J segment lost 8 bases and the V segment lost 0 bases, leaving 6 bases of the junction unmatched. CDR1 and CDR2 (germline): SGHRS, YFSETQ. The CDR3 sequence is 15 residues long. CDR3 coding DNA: TGCGCCAGCAGCTTGGATAGCGGGAGTCTCGATGAGCAGTTCTTC. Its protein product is CASSLDSGSLDEQFF.

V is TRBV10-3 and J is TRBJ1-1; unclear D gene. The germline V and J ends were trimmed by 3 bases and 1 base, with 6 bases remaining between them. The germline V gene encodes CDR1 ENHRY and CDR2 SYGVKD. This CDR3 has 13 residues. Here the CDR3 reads CAISEAWNTEAFF. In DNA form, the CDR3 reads TGTGCCATCAGTGAAGCTTGGAACACTGAAGCTTTCTTT.

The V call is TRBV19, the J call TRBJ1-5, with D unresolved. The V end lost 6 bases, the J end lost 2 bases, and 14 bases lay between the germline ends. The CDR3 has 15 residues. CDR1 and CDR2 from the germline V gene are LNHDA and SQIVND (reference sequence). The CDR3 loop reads CASREDPRRNQPQHF. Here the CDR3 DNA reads TGTGCCAGTAGGGAGGATCCCCGGCGCAATCAGCCCCAGCATTTT.

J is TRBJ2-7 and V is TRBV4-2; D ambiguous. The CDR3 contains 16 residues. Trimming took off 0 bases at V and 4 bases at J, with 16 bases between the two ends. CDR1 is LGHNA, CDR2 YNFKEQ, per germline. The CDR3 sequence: CASSQDQRSAAYEQYF. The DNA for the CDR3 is TGTGCCAGCAGCCAAGATCAGAGGTCGGCCGCGTACGAGCAGTACTTC.

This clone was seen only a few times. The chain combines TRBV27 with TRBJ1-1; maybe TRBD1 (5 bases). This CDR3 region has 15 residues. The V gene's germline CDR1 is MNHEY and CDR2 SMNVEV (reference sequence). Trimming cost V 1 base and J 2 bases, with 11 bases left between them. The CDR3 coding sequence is TGTGCCAGCAGTTTATTCGTGGGGGAAAACACTGAAGCTTTCTTT. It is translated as CASSLFVGENTEAFF.

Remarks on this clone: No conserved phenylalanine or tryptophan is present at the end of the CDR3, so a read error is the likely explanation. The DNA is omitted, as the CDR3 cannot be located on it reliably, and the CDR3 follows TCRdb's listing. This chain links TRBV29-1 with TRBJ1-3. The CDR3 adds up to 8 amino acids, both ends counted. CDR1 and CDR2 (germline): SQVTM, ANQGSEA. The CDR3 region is CSVEGGDI.

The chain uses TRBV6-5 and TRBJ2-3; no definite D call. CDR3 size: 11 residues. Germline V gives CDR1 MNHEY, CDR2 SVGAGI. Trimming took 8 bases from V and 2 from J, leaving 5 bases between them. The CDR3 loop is CASGNTDTQYF. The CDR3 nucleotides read TGTGCCAGCGGGAACACAGATACGCAGTATTTT.

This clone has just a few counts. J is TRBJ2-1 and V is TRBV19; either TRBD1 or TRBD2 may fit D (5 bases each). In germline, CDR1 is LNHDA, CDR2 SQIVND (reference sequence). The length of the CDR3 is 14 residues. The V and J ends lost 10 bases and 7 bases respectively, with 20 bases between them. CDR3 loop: CATLDRGARNEQFF. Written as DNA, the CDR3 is TGTGCCACCCTCGACCGAGGGGCGAGGAATGAGCAGTTCTTC.

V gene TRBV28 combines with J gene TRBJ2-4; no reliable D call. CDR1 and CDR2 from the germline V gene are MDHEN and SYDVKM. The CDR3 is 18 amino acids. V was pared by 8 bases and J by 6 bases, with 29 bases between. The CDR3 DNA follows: TGTGCCAGCGGATCCTTCGACTCAACAAGGCCCAGGAGAAACATTCAGTACTTC. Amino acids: CASGSFDSTRPRRNIQYF.

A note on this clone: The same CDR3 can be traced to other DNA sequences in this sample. The CDR3 bases are TGTGCCAGCTCACGGGACTCCTCCTACGAGCAGTACTTC. The encoded protein is CASSRDSSYEQYF. The rearrangement joins TRBV18 to TRBJ2-7; weak D call: TRBD2 (6 bases). CDR3 length: 13 amino acids. Trimming pared 4 bases from V and 0 bases from J, leaving 7 bases between. Germline loops: CDR1 KGHSH, CDR2 LQKENI. Full variable domain (missing parts from reference TRBV18 and TRBJ2-7): NAGVMQNPRHLVRRRGQEARLRCSPMKGHSHVYWYRQLPEEGLKFMVYLQKENIIDESGMPKERFSAEFPKEGPSILRIQQVVRGDSAAYFCASSRDSSYEQYFGPGTRLTVT.

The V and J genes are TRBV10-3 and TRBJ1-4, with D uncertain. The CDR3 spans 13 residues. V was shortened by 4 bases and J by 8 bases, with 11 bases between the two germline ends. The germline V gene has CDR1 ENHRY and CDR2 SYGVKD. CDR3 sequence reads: CAISGLAEEKLFF. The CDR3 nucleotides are TGTGCCATCAGTGGGTTAGCTGAGGAAAAACTGTTTTTT.

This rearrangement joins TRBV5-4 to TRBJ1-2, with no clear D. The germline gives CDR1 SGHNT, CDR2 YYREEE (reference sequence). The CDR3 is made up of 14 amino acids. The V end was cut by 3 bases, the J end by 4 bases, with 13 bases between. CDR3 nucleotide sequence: TGTGCCAGCAGCTGGAAAACGAATTTCTATGGCTACACCTTC. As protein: CASSWKTNFYGYTF. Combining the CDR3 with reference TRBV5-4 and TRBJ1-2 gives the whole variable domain ETGVTQSPTHLIKTRGQQVTLRCSSQSGHNTVSWYQQALGQGPQFIFQYYREEENGRGNFPPRFSGLQFPNYSSELNVNALELDDSALYLCASSWKTNFYGYTFGSGTRLTVV.

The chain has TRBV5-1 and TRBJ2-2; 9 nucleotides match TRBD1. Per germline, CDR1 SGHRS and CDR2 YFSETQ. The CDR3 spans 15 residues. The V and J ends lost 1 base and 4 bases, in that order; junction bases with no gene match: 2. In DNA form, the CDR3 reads TGCGCCAGCAGCTTGACAGGGGGCATCACCGGGGAGCTGTTTTTT. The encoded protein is CASSLTGGITGELFF. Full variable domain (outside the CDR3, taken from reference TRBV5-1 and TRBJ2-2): KAGVTQTPRYLIKTRGQQVTLSCSPISGHRSVSWYQQTPGQGLQFLFEYFSETQRNKGNFPGRFSGRQFSNSRSEMNVSTLELGDSALYLCASSLTGGITGELFFGEGSRLTVL.

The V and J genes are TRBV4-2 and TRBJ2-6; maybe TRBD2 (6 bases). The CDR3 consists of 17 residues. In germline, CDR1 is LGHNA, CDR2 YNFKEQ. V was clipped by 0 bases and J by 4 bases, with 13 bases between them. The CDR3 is CASSQEERVSGANVLTF. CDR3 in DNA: TGTGCCAGCAGCCAAGAGGAGCGGGTATCGGGGGCCAACGTCCTGACTTTC.

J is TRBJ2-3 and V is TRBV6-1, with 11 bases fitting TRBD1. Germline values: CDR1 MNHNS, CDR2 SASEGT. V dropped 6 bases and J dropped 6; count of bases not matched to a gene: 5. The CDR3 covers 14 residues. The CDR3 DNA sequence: TGTGCCAGCAGGGGACAGGGGGGGAGGGATACGCAGTATTTT. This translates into CASRGQGGRDTQYF.